The 16 T cell receptor beta chains presented below share a single source sample, sequenced in a study of vaccination effects on CD4 cells after COVID-19. Antigen-specific CD4+ T cells were expanded with viral peptide pools in the ViraFEST assay before sequencing. Investigators separated out CD4+ T cells once around nine days of culture had passed. These receptors have no known antigen. Clones were read by immunoSEQ multiplex PCR, and TCRdb kept only the in-frame ones, dropping some. The sample records 14,000 or so clones, more than 65% being singletons. Source: CD4+ T cells from PBMCs cultured with HCoV-229E spike peptides, taken before COVID-19 vaccination. The receptors come from a human donor who received a COVID-19 vaccine.

The chain carries TRBV7-2 and TRBJ2-1; no reliable D call. Looked up from germline, CDR1 is SGHTA and CDR2 is FQGNSA. V was trimmed by 1 base and J by 8 bases, leaving 3 bases between them. The CDR3 has 11 amino acids. The CDR3 region is CASSLDHEQFF. In DNA form, the CDR3 reads TGTGCCAGCAGCTTAGATCATGAGCAGTTCTTC.

The chain recombines TRBV2 with TRBJ2-2; perhaps TRBD2 as D (6 bases). Trimming stripped 7 bases from V and 1 base from J, with 13 bases between. This CDR3 is built from 15 residues. CDR1 is SNHLY, CDR2 FYNNEI, per germline. The CDR3 bases are TGTGCCAGCAAGGCCGGGAGCTTGAACACCGGGGAGCTGTTTTTT. This sequence encodes CASKAGSLNTGELFF.

This chain uses TRBV6-5 with TRBJ1-4, with 10 bases fitting TRBD1. V lost 6 bases, J lost 5 bases, and 6 bases stayed unmatched. The germline V gene encodes CDR1 MNHEY and CDR2 SVGAGI. CDR3 size: 15 residues. In DNA, the CDR3 is TGTGCCAGCAGGGAGACAGGGGGCACGAATGAAAAACTGTTTTTT. Translated: CASRETGGTNEKLFF.

This clone was detected only a few times. The chain employs TRBV11-2 and TRBJ1-2, with D uncertain. The CDR3 sequence is 13 residues long. Trimming shortened V by 0 bases and J by 4 bases, and 6 bases separated the two germline ends. Germline CDR1 and CDR2: SGHAT and FQNNGV. The CDR3 DNA is TGTGCCAGCAGCTTAGAGGGCATCTATGGCTACACCTTC. As protein: CASSLEGIYGYTF.

The chain is built from TRBV18 and TRBJ1-5; the match to TRBD1 covers 7 bases. CDR1 and CDR2 from the germline V gene are KGHSH and LQKENI. The CDR3 covers 15 residues. Trimming cost V 6 bases and J 7 bases; bases outside gene matches: 12. The CDR3, as DNA: TGTGCCAGCTCCACCACGCACAGGGGAGGGCAGCCCCAGCATTTT. It specifies CASSTTHRGGQPQHF.

This chain links TRBV27 with TRBJ2-3; D may be TRBD2 (6 bases). Trimming took 6 bases from V and 0 from J, leaving 25 bases between them. Germline V gene lookup returns CDR1 MNHEY and CDR2 SMNVEV (reference sequence). This CDR3 is built from 19 residues. The CDR3 nucleotides are TGTGCCAGCAGGGTCTTATCGGGTCTAGCGAGGGGTAGCACAGATACGCAGTATTTT. It translates to CASRVLSGLARGSTDTQYF.

The V call is TRBV12-3 or TRBV12-4, the J call TRBJ2-5; D gene uncertain. CDR3 length: 13 residues. The V gene lost 2 bases and the J gene lost 4 bases, with 8 bases spanning the gap. CDR3 region: CASSLSVRETQYF. CDR3 DNA sequence: TGTGCCAGCAGTTTAAGTGTAAGAGAGACCCAGTACTTC.

The V call is TRBV11-3, the J call TRBJ2-7; possible D gene TRBD2, 6 bases. CDR1 SGHNT and CDR2 YENEEA come from the germline V gene. The ends were cut back, 0 bases at V and 0 bases at J, with 12 bases in the middle. CDR3 length: 16 residues. The DNA for the CDR3 is TGTGCCAGCAGCTTAGAGCGGGGTGGGGGCTCCTACGAGCAGTACTTC. Translating gives CASSLERGGGSYEQYF.

This chain links TRBV7-9 with TRBJ1-2; D is undetermined. The V end was cut by 1 base, the J end by 5 bases, with 17 bases between. The CDR3 spans 16 residues. CDR1 and CDR2 from the germline V gene are SEHNR and FQNEAQ (reference sequence). The CDR3 loop reads CASSLGNQLTIYGYTF. CDR3 coding DNA: TGTGCCAGCAGCTTAGGCAATCAGCTAACTATATATGGCTACACCTTC. Using reference TRBV7-9 and TRBJ1-2 for the parts outside the CDR3, the full variable domain is DTGVSQNPRHKITKRGQNVTFRCDPISEHNRLYWYRQTLGQGPEFLTYFQNEAQLEKSRLLSDRFSAERPKGSFSTLEIQRTEQGDSAMYLCASSLGNQLTIYGYTFGSGTRLTVV.

The chain is built from TRBV11-2 and TRBJ1-1; D gene unclear. CDR3 size: 13 residues. Germline V gene data show CDR1 as SGHAT and CDR2 as FQNNGV. Deletions cut 2 bases from V and 5 bases from J, with 9 bases between. Here the CDR3 reads CASSLNSRTEAFF. CDR3 nucleotide sequence: TGTGCCAGCAGCTTAAACAGCCGGACTGAAGCTTTCTTT.

The J gene is TRBJ2-1, the V gene TRBV30; 8 nucleotides align to TRBD1. The CDR3 totals 13 residues. Germline V gene data show CDR1 as GTSNPN and CDR2 as SVGIG (reference sequence). Trimming took 4 bases from V and 9 from J; bases not matched to a gene: 8. The CDR3 loop is CAWNRQGTGEQFF. Here the CDR3 DNA reads TGTGCCTGGAACAGACAGGGGACAGGTGAGCAGTTCTTC.

This sequence joins TRBV9 and TRBJ2-2, with D possibly being TRBD2 (5 bases). Trimming left V 0 bases short and J 4 bases short, with 16 bases between. CDR3 size: 17 residues. The V gene's germline CDR1 is SGDLS and CDR2 YYNGEE. The CDR3 region has the DNA TGTGCCAGCAGCGTAGCCTCCTTCAGCGGAGGCACCGGGGAGCTGTTTTTT. This codes for CASSVASFSGGTGELFF. Full variable domain (outside the CDR3, taken from reference TRBV9 and TRBJ2-2): DSGVTQTPKHLITATGQRVTLRCSPRSGDLSVYWYQQSLDQGLQFLIQYYNGEERAKGNILERFSAQQFPDLHSELNLSSLELGDSALYFCASSVASFSGGTGELFFGEGSRLTVL.

The table lists this clone with a few counts. V and J are TRBV5-1 and TRBJ1-1, with D maybe TRBD1 (6 bases). Per germline, CDR1 SGHRS and CDR2 YFSETQ. Trimming removed 5 bases from V and 6 bases from J, with 17 bases in between. This CDR3 is 14 amino acids long. The CDR3 nucleotides are TGCGCCAGCAGGGCACAGGGTCAGGGCGCTGAAGCTTTCTTT. It encodes CASRAQGQGAEAFF.

Only a few counts were recorded for this clone. V gene TRBV19 combines with J gene TRBJ2-1, with TRBD2 as a possible D gene (6 bases). V was pared by 3 bases and J by 10 bases, with 10 bases between. Per germline, CDR1 LNHDA and CDR2 SQIVND (reference sequence). This CDR3 is 12 amino acids long. CDR3 residues: CASSMSAGEQFF. The CDR3, as DNA: TGTGCCAGTAGTATGTCGGCGGGGGAGCAGTTCTTC.

The chain recombines TRBV28 with TRBJ1-2, with 12 positions matching TRBD1. The trim removed 7 bases at V and 4 bases at J, leaving 7 bases unmatched. Germline V gene data show CDR1 as MDHEN and CDR2 as SYDVKM. This CDR3 has 15 residues. CDR3 region: CASTTGTGGTYGYTF. Written as DNA, the CDR3 is TGTGCCAGCACGACTGGGACAGGGGGCACCTATGGCTACACCTTC.

This rearrangement joins TRBV5-1 to TRBJ1-5, with D possibly matching TRBD1 (5 bases). The V end was cut by 5 bases, the J end by 7 bases, with 19 bases between. Looked up from germline, CDR1 is SGHRS and CDR2 is YFSETQ. CDR3 length: 15 amino acids. Here the CDR3 DNA reads TGCGCCAGCAGTCTAGGGCCCCTCGAGGGGCAGCCCCAGCATTTT. Protein: CASSLGPLEGQPQHF.